One sample yielded the 10 T cell receptor beta chains listed below, sequenced in a study of shared clonotypes between healthy human individuals. This table comes from immunoSEQ multiplex PCR, and its TCRdb copy is limited to in-frame clones, with some not included. The sample contains 550,000 to 700,000 clones, 73% of which appear only once. The sample comprised memory CD4+ T cells sorted from blood. Subset of the sample: CD45RA-negative fraction. The receptors originated from a woman younger than 45 in good health.

This clone has a handful of counts. The genes are TRBV5-6 and TRBJ1-1; D remains unclear. This CDR3 has 15 amino acids. Per germline, CDR1 SGHDT and CDR2 YYEEEE. V was cut by 1 base and J by 4 bases, with 14 bases left in between. Here the CDR3 reads CASSLLTVDGTEAFF. The CDR3 DNA follows: TGTGCCAGCAGCTTGTTGACCGTGGATGGCACTGAAGCTTTCTTT.

V is TRBV29-1 and J is TRBJ2-7; 8 nucleotides match TRBD1. CDR1 and CDR2 (germline): SQVTM, ANQGSEA. The CDR3 contains 12 residues. Trimming took 7 bases from V and 9 from J; bases not matched to a gene: 11. The CDR3 here is CSAVGQGFGQYF. The CDR3 DNA sequence: TGCAGCGCCGTAGGACAGGGCTTTGGGCAGTACTTC.

V is TRBV7-9 and J is TRBJ2-3, with no clear D. CDR1 and CDR2 (germline): SEHNR, FQNEAQ (reference sequence). Trimming took 0 bases from V and 6 from J, leaving 13 bases between them. CDR3 length equals 15 residues. The CDR3 here is CASSLARISADTQYF. In nucleotides, the CDR3 is TGTGCCAGCAGCTTAGCCAGAATTTCGGCGGATACGCAGTATTTT.

The chain uses TRBV10-3 and TRBJ1-4, with D unclear. The V gene lost 6 bases and the J gene lost 0 bases, with 8 bases spanning the gap. CDR3 length: 14 amino acids. Germline V gene lookup returns CDR1 ENHRY and CDR2 SYGVKD. CDR3 in amino acids: CAIRESTTNEKLFF. DNA for the CDR3: TGTGCCATCAGGGAATCTACAACTAATGAAAAACTGTTTTTT.

The V call is TRBV7-2, the J call TRBJ2-1; no firm D call. The CDR3 has 13 residues. The germline V gene has CDR1 SGHTA and CDR2 FQGNSA. The V end was cut by 5 bases, the J end by 5 bases, with 10 bases between. DNA of the CDR3: TGTGCCAGCAGCAACTACTTAAACAATGAGCAGTTCTTC. This codes for CASSNYLNNEQFF.

The V call is TRBV7-8, the J call TRBJ1-3; no firm D call. Germline CDR1 SGHVS, CDR2 FQNEAQ. V was clipped by 5 bases and J by 2 bases, with 10 bases between them. The CDR3 sequence is 14 residues long. CDR3 DNA: TGTGCCAGCAGCCGACCTTCCACTGGAAACACCATATATTTT. Amino acids: CASSRPSTGNTIYF. Looking up the rest from reference TRBV7-8 and TRBJ1-3 gives the full variable domain: GAGVSQSPRYKVAKRGQDVALRCDPISGHVSLFWYQQALGQGPEFLTYFQNEAQLDKSGLPSDRFFAERPEGSVSTLKIQRTQQEDSAVYLCASSRPSTGNTIYFGEGSWLTVV.

J is TRBJ1-1 and V is TRBV19; 7 bases are a match to TRBD1. CDR1 is LNHDA, CDR2 SQIVND, per germline (reference sequence). The CDR3 loop spans 15 amino acids. The ends lost 4 bases at V and 2 bases at J; junction bases unmatched: 7. The CDR3 DNA sequence: TGTGCCAGTAGTAGAGCCGGGACAGATAACACTGAAGCTTTCTTT. It specifies CASSRAGTDNTEAFF.

The gene calls are TRBV5-1 and TRBJ2-5, with D perhaps assigned TRBD1 or TRBD2 (5 bases each). CDR3 size: 14 residues. Trimming left V 3 bases short and J 5 bases short, with 14 bases between. Germline lookup yields CDR1 SGHRS and CDR2 YFSETQ. The CDR3 region has the DNA TGCGCCAGCAGCTGGGGTCAGGGACCGGAGACCCAGTACTTC. Protein: CASSWGQGPETQYF.

The V gene is TRBV5-1, the J gene TRBJ2-3; TRBD1 agrees at 8 bases. V trimming: 4 bases; J trimming: 3 bases; junction bases outside the gene matches: 4. Per the germline V gene, CDR1 is SGHRS and CDR2 is YFSETQ. The CDR3 length is 14 residues. In DNA form, the CDR3 reads TGCGCCAGCAGCCCGAGGGACAGGACAGATACGCAGTATTTT. Translating gives CASSPRDRTDTQYF.

This clone was counted only a few times. This chain uses TRBV7-3 with TRBJ2-3, with 8 bases aligning to TRBD1. Trimming took 3 bases from V and 4 from J; bases not matched to a gene: 6. Germline CDR1 is SGHTA and CDR2 is FQGTGA. The CDR3 consists of 15 residues. The CDR3 here is CASSFSSDRADTQYF. CDR3 bases: TGTGCCAGCAGCTTCTCATCGGACAGGGCAGATACGCAGTATTTT.